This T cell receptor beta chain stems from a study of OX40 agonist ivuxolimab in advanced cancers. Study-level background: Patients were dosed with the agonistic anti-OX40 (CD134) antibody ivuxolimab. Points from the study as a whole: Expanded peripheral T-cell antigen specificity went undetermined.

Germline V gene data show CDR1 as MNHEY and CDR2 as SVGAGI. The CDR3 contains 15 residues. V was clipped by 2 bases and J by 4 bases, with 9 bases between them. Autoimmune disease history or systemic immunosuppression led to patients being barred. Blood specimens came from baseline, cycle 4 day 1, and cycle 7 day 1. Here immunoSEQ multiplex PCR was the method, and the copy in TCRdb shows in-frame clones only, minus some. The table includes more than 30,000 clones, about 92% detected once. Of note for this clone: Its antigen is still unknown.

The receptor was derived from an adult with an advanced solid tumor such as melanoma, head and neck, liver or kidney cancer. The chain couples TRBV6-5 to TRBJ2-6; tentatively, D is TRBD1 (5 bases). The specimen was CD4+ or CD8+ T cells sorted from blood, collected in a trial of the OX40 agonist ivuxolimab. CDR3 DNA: TGTGCCAGCAGTTACAGGGGTGCCGGGGCCAACGTCCTGACTTTC. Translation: CASSYRGAGANVLTF.